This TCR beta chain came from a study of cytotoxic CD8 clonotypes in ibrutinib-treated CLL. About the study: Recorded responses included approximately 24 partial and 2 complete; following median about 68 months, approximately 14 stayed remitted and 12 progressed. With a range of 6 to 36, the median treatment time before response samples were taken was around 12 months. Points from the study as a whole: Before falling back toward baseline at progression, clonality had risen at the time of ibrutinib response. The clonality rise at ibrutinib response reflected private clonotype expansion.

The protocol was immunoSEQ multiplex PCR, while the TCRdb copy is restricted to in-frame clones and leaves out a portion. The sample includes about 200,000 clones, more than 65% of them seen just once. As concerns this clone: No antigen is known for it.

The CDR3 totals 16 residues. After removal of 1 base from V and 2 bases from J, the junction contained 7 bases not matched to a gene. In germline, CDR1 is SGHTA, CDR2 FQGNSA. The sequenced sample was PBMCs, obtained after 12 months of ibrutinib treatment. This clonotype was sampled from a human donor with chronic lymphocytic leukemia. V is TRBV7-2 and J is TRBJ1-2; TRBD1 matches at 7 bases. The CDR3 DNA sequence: TGTGCCAGCAGCTTAGGAGGGCCACAGGGGAACTATGGCTACACCTTC. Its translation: CASSLGGPQGNYGYTF.